Presented here are 24 T cell receptor beta chains from one specimen sequenced in a study of shared clonotypes between healthy human individuals. Clones were sequenced by immunoSEQ multiplex PCR, and TCRdb holds only the in-frame ones, with some missing. The table includes about 2.1 million clones, 93% detected once. CD45RO negativity and positive selection for CCR7 defined naive CD8 cells, a population that excluded terminally differentiated effector memory CD45RA+ cells. The material sequenced was naive CD8+ T cells from PBMCs. The receptors come from a man aged 18 to 30 in good health. Some clones in this sample may be carry-over from other donors' samples.

The CDR3 region is CAVGLAEAFF. CDR3 bases: TGTGCCGTTGGGCTCGCTGAAGCTTTCTTT. The rearrangement uses TRBV2 and TRBJ1-1; D unclear. This CDR3 has 10 amino acids. Germline V gene data show CDR1 as SNHLY and CDR2 as FYNNEI. V was trimmed by 11 bases and J by 6 bases, leaving 10 bases between them.

The V gene is TRBV4-3, the J gene TRBJ2-1; D perhaps matches TRBD1 (5 bases). The CDR3 is 13 amino acids. The germline V gene encodes CDR1 LGHNA and CDR2 YSLEER. V was cut by 1 base and J by 8 bases, with 9 bases left in between. The CDR3 nucleotides are TGCGCCAGCAGCCAAGCGCTCAGGGATGAGCAGTTCTTC. Translation gives CASSQALRDEQFF.

The chain links TRBV19 to TRBJ1-3, with 7 bases aligning to TRBD1. Germline assignment: CDR1 LNHDA and CDR2 SQIVND (reference sequence). The CDR3 totals 17 residues. V lost 6 bases, J lost 0 bases, and 11 bases stayed unmatched. This CDR3 reads CASSEGGTKFSGNTIYF. DNA of the CDR3: TGTGCCAGTAGCGAAGGGGGCACTAAGTTCTCTGGAAACACCATATATTTT. Full variable domain (remainder filled in from reference TRBV19 and TRBJ1-3): DGGITQSPKYLFRKEGQNVTLSCEQNLNHDAMYWYRQDPGQGLRLIYYSQIVNDFQKGDIAEGYSVSREKKESFPLTVTSAQKNPTAFYLCASSEGGTKFSGNTIYFGEGSWLTVV.

The V and J genes are TRBV6-5 and TRBJ2-7; TRBD2 agrees at 7 bases. V gave up 8 bases and J gave up 4 bases; unmatched junction bases: 11. Germline assignment: CDR1 MNHEY and CDR2 SVGAGI. CDR3 length: 14 amino acids. In DNA, the CDR3 is TGTGCCAGCCAAAGGAACGGGAGGATTTACGAGCAGTACTTC. Protein product: CASQRNGRIYEQYF.

This clone was observed once. The chain recombines TRBV5-6 with TRBJ2-1, with TRBD1 matching 9 bases. This CDR3 is built from 16 residues. V dropped 4 bases and J dropped 4; count of bases not matched to a gene: 9. Per germline, CDR1 SGHDT and CDR2 YYEEEE. This CDR3 reads CASSLPGTGIYNEQFF. DNA of the CDR3: TGTGCCAGCAGCCTACCGGGGACAGGGATATACAATGAGCAGTTCTTC.

The V gene is TRBV15, the J gene TRBJ2-1; D ambiguous. The V gene's germline CDR1 is LNHNV and CDR2 YYDKDF (reference sequence). This CDR3 spans 13 amino acids. The germline V and J ends were trimmed by 1 base and 4 bases, with 5 bases remaining between them. CDR3 loop: CATSRVLYNEQFF. In nucleotides, the CDR3 is TGTGCCACCAGCAGAGTACTTTACAATGAGCAGTTCTTC.

This chain uses TRBV19 with TRBJ1-3, with D maybe TRBD1 (6 bases). V lost 5 bases and J lost 0, with 11 bases in between. The CDR3 loop spans 15 amino acids. Germline CDR1 and CDR2: LNHDA and SQIVND (reference sequence). The CDR3 DNA sequence: TGTGCCAGTAGTCTAACAGGGTTCTCTGGAAACACCATATATTTT. Its protein is CASSLTGFSGNTIYF.

On this clone: The same CDR3 can be traced to other DNA sequences in this sample. The chain carries TRBV6-5 and TRBJ2-1; TRBD2 agrees at 8 bases. Germline V CDR1 and CDR2: MNHEY, SVGAGI. J was trimmed by 4 bases and V by 3 bases; bases with no gene match: 5. CDR3 length equals 15 residues. In DNA form, the CDR3 reads TGTGCCAGCAGTTATGTGGCGGGAGGTTACAATGAGCAGTTCTTC. This translates into CASSYVAGGYNEQFF.

The chain employs TRBV6-5 and TRBJ1-1; D remains ambiguous. The germline V gene encodes CDR1 MNHEY and CDR2 SVGAGI. The CDR3 extends over 13 amino acids. V was trimmed by 4 bases and J by 0 bases, leaving 6 bases between them. As DNA, the CDR3 is TGTGCCAGCAGTTTGAGAGTGAACACTGAAGCTTTCTTT. This encodes CASSLRVNTEAFF.

The chain is built from TRBV6-6 and TRBJ1-3; TRBD1 agrees at 9 bases. Unmatched junction bases numbered 1, after V lost 5 bases and J lost 2 bases. Germline lookup yields CDR1 MNHNY and CDR2 SVGAGI (reference sequence). The length of the CDR3 is 14 residues. CDR3 DNA: TGTGCCAGCAGTGGGGACAGGGCTGGAAACACCATATATTTT. Translation gives CASSGDRAGNTIYF.

This rearrangement joins TRBV27 to TRBJ2-6; D might be TRBD2 (6 bases). Trimming stripped 1 base from V and 4 bases from J, with 11 bases between. The CDR3 totals 16 residues. Per the germline V gene, CDR1 is MNHEY and CDR2 is SMNVEV (reference sequence). The CDR3 sequence: CASSLFGGEGANVLTF. DNA of the CDR3: TGTGCCAGCAGTTTATTCGGGGGAGAGGGGGCCAACGTCCTGACTTTC.

This rearrangement joins TRBV4-2 to TRBJ2-7, with a tentative D call TRBD2 (5 bases). V shed 1 base and J shed 7 bases, with 11 bases lying between them. The CDR3 has 13 amino acids. Germline V gives CDR1 LGHNA, CDR2 YNFKEQ. CDR3 residues: CASSQASRGEQYF. The CDR3 DNA follows: TGTGCCAGCAGCCAAGCCAGCCGAGGGGAGCAGTACTTC.

For this clone: Additional DNA sequences in this sample encode the identical CDR3. The chain is built from TRBV7-9 and TRBJ2-1; no clear D gene. CDR1 SEHNR and CDR2 FQNEAQ come from the germline V gene (reference sequence). With 1 base removed from V and 8 bases from J, the gap between germline ends came to 6 bases. The CDR3 is 12 amino acids. CDR3 sequence (DNA): TGTGCCAGCAGCTTAGAGCGCGATGAGCAGTTCTTC. This translates into CASSLERDEQFF. Looking up the rest from reference TRBV7-9 and TRBJ2-1 gives the full variable domain: DTGVSQNPRHKITKRGQNVTFRCDPISEHNRLYWYRQTLGQGPEFLTYFQNEAQLEKSRLLSDRFSAERPKGSFSTLEIQRTEQGDSAMYLCASSLERDEQFFGPGTRLTVL.

The chain couples TRBV28 to TRBJ1-5; D is possibly TRBD1 (5 bases). Trimming removed 4 bases at V and 7 bases at J, with 17 bases between. The CDR3 length is 15 residues. CDR1 MDHEN and CDR2 SYDVKM come from the germline V gene. CDR3 protein: CASSWGLGVGQPQHF. DNA of the CDR3: TGTGCCAGCAGTTGGGGCCTAGGGGTAGGACAGCCCCAGCATTTT.

The chain combines TRBV27 with TRBJ2-7; possibly TRBD1 for D (6 bases). Germline V CDR1 and CDR2: MNHEY, SMNVEV (reference sequence). This CDR3 is built from 14 residues. V lost 5 bases and J 6 bases, leaving 17 bases between the germline ends. CDR3 loop: CASSPIRGASEQYF. CDR3 bases: TGTGCCAGCAGTCCGATCAGGGGAGCTAGCGAGCAGTACTTC.

The CDR3 loop reads CASSFSPARANYGYTF. The CDR3 nucleotides are TGTGCCAGCAGCTTTTCCCCGGCCAGGGCTAACTATGGCTACACCTTC. The chain links TRBV7-9 to TRBJ1-2; tentatively, D is TRBD1 (5 bases). Germline CDR1 is SEHNR and CDR2 is FQNEAQ (reference sequence). Trimming shortened V by 3 bases and J by 0 bases, and 14 bases separated the two germline ends. The CDR3 totals 16 residues.

As to this clone: Additional DNA sequences in this sample encode the identical CDR3. The CDR3 DNA sequence: TGTGCCAGCAGTTACCAGGACGAGCAGTACTTC. This encodes CASSYQDEQYF. The V call is TRBV6-5, the J call TRBJ2-7; D remains ambiguous. Trimming shortened V by 2 bases and J by 5 bases, and 4 bases separated the two germline ends. The germline gives CDR1 MNHEY, CDR2 SVGAGI. This CDR3 has 11 amino acids.

The chain links TRBV27 to TRBJ2-7, with a tentative D call TRBD2 (6 bases). Germline V gene data show CDR1 as MNHEY and CDR2 as SMNVEV (reference sequence). Trimming pared 2 bases from V and 0 bases from J, leaving 14 bases between. The CDR3 is 16 amino acids. CDR3 region: CASSLNIGTLSYEQYF. CDR3 sequence (DNA): TGTGCCAGCAGTTTAAATATAGGGACTCTCTCCTACGAGCAGTACTTC.

The chain links TRBV5-5 to TRBJ2-3, with D perhaps TRBD2 (6 bases). Germline V CDR1 and CDR2: SGHKS, YYEKEE (reference sequence). Trimming stripped 5 bases from V and 5 bases from J, with 24 bases between. This CDR3 is built from 17 residues. In DNA form, the CDR3 reads TGTGCCAGCAGTTTTCGGGGGAACCCCTCCCCATTAGATACGCAGTATTTT. Residues: CASSFRGNPSPLDTQYF.

There are a few counts of this clone. The V call is TRBV19, the J call TRBJ2-7, with 7 bases identical to TRBD1. Trimming at V came to 5 bases and at J to 3 bases, leaving 4 bases not matched to a gene. The CDR3 has 13 residues. Germline values: CDR1 LNHDA, CDR2 SQIVND (reference sequence). In nucleotides, the CDR3 is TGTGCCAGTAGTGGGACAGTTAACTACGAGCAGTACTTC. As protein: CASSGTVNYEQYF.

The chain recombines TRBV27 with TRBJ2-7, with a weak D call TRBD1 (6 bases). The germline V gene encodes CDR1 MNHEY and CDR2 SMNVEV (reference sequence). Trimming left V 3 bases short and J 4 bases short, with 22 bases between. The CDR3 runs 17 residues. CDR3 amino acids: CASSFLGPSGEPYEQYF. Written as DNA, the CDR3 is TGTGCCAGCAGTTTTCTTGGGCCTTCAGGGGAACCTTACGAGCAGTACTTC.

The CDR3 sequence is CASSLVASTGELFF. Here the CDR3 DNA reads TGCGCCAGCAGCTTGGTGGCAAGCACCGGGGAGCTGTTTTTT. The chain couples TRBV5-1 to TRBJ2-2; D gene uncertain. The CDR3 sequence is 14 residues long. V lost 0 bases, J lost 4 bases, and 7 bases lay in between. CDR1 is SGHRS and CDR2 is YFSETQ in the germline V gene.

The rearrangement links TRBV27 to TRBJ1-5, with D possibly being TRBD1 (5 bases). V lost 3 bases and J lost 6, with 9 bases in between. Germline loops: CDR1 MNHEY, CDR2 SMNVEV (reference sequence). This CDR3 comprises 13 residues. The CDR3 here is CASSLTVAQPQHF. CDR3 coding DNA: TGTGCCAGCAGTTTGACAGTAGCTCAGCCCCAGCATTTT.

The J gene is TRBJ2-2, the V gene TRBV29-1; TRBD1 aligns across 8 bases. Germline-derived CDR1 and CDR2 are SQVTM and ANQGSEA. J lost 6 bases, V lost 5 bases, and 8 bases had no gene match. The CDR3 consists of 14 residues. CDR3 DNA: TGCAGCGTTCCCGGACAGGGATTTCCCGGGGAGCTGTTTTTT. Protein sequence: CSVPGQGFPGELFF.